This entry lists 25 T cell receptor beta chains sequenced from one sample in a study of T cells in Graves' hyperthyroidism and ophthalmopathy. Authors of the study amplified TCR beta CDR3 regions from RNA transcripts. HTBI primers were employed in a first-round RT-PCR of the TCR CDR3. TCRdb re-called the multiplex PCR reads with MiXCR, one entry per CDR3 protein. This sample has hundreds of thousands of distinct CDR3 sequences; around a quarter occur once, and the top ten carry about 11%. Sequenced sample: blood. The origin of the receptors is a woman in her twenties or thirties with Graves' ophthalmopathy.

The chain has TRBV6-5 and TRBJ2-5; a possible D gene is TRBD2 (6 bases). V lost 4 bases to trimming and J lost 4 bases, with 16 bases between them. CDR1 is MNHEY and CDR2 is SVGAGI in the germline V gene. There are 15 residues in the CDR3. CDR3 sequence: CASSSLRDSGETQYF. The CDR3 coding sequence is TGTGCCAGCAGTTCCCTCAGGGACTCCGGAGAGACCCAGTACTTC.

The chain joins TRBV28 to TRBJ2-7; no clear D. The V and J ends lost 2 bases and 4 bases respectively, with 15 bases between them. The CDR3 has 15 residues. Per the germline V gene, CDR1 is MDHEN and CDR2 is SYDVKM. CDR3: CASSLQATMVYEQYF. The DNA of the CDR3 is TGTGCCAGCAGTTTACAGGCCACTATGGTGTACGAGCAGTACTTC.

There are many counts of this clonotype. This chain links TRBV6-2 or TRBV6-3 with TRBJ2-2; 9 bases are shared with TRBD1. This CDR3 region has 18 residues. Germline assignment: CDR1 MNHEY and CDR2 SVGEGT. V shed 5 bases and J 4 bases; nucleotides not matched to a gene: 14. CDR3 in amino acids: CASSRSDPGQGITGELFF. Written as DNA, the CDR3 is TGTGCCAGCAGTCGCTCAGACCCGGGACAGGGCATCACCGGGGAGCTGTTTTTT.

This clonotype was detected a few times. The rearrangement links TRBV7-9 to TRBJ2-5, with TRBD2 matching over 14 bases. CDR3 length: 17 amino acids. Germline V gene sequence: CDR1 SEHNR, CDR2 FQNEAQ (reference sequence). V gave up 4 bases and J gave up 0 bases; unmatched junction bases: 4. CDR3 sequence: CASSSGLAGEYQETQYF. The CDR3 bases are TGTGCCAGCAGCTCGGGACTAGCGGGAGAGTACCAAGAGACCCAGTACTTC.

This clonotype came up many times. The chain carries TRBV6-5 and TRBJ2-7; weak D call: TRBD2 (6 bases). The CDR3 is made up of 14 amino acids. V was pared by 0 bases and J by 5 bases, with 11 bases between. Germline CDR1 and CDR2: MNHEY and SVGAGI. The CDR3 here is CASSYSRGGHEQYF. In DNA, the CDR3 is TGTGCCAGCAGTTACTCGCGGGGAGGCCACGAGCAGTACTTC.

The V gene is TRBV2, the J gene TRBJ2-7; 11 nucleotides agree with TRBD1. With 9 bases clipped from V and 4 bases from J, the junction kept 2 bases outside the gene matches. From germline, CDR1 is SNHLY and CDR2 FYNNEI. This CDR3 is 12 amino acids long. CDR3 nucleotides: TGTGCCAGAGGACAGGGGGCTTACGAGCAGTACTTC. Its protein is CARGQGAYEQYF.

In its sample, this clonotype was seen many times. CDR3 sequence: CSARLLAFEQYF. DNA of the CDR3: TGCAGTGCCAGGCTACTAGCTTTTGAGCAGTACTTC. This sequence joins TRBV20-1 and TRBJ2-7; weak D call: TRBD2 (6 bases). V lost 6 bases to trimming and J lost 7 bases, with 16 bases between them. This CDR3 comprises 12 residues. The germline CDR1 and CDR2 sequences are DFQATT and SNEGSKA (reference sequence).

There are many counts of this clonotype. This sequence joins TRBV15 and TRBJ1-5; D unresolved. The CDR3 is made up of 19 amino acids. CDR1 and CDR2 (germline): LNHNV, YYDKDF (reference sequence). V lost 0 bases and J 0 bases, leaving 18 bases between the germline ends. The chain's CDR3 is CATSRDELKWAYSNQPQHF. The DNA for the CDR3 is TGTGCCACCAGCAGAGATGAGCTTAAGTGGGCTTATAGCAATCAGCCCCAGCATTTT.

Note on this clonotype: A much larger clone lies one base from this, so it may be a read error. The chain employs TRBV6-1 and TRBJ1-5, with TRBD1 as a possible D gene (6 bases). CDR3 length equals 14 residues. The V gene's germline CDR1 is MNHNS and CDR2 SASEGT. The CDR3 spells CASNPTGSIQPQHF. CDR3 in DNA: TGTGCCAGCAACCCCACAGGGAGCATTCAGCCCCAGCATTTT.

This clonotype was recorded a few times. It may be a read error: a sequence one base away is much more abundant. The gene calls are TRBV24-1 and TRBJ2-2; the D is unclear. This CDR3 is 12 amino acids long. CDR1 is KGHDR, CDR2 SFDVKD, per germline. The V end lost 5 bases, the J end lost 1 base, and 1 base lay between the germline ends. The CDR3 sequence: CATSGNTGELFF. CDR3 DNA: TGTGCCACCAGTGGGAACACCGGGGAGCTGTTTTTT.

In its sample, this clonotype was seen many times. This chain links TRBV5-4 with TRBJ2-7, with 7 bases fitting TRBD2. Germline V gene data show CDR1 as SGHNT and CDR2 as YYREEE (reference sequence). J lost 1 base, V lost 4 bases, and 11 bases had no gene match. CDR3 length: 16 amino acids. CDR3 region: CASSPVPAGISYEQYF. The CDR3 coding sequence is TGTGCCAGCAGCCCTGTCCCAGCGGGGATATCCTACGAGCAGTACTTC.

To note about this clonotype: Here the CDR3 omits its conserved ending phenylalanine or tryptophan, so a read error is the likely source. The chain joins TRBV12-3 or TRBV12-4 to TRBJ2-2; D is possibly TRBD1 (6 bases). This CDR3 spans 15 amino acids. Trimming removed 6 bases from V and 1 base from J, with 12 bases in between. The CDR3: CASSHGQLNTGELFL. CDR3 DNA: TGTGCCAGCAGCCACGGACAGTTGAACACCGGGGAGCTGTTTTTG.

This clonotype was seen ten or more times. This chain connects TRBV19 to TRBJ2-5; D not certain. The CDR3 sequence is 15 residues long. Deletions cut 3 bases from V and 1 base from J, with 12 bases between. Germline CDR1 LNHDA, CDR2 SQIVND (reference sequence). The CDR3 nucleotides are TGTGCCAGTAGTATGAGGAACCGACCCCAAGAGACCCAGTACTTC. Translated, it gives CASSMRNRPQETQYF.

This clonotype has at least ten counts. The DNA for the CDR3 is TGTGCCTGCGCAGAGAGAACCGGGGAGCTGTTTTTT. Its protein is CACAERTGELFF. This rearrangement joins TRBV30 to TRBJ2-2; no clear D. The V gene's germline CDR1 is GTSNPN and CDR2 SVGIG (reference sequence). The CDR3 runs to 12 residues. The germline V and J ends were trimmed by 6 bases and 5 bases, with 10 bases remaining between them.

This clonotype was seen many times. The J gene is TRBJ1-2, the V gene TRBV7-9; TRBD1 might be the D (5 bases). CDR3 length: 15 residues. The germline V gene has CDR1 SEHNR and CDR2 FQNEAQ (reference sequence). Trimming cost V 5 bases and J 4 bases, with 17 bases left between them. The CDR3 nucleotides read TGTGCCAGCAGCCCTGGACGACAGTCCTTCTATGGCTACACCTTC. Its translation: CASSPGRQSFYGYTF.

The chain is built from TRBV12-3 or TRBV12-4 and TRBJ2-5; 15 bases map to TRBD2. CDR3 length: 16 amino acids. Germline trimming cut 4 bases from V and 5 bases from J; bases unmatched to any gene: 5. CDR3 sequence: CASSSGLAGGRETQYF. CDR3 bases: TGTGCCAGCAGTTCGGGACTAGCGGGGGGCCGGGAGACCCAGTACTTC.

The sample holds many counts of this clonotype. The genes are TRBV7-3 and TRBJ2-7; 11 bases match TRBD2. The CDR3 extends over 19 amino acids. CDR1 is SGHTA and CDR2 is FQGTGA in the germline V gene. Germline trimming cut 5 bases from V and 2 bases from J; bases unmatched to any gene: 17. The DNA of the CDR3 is TGTGCCAGCAGCCCCCCGATGCAGGCCTCTAGCGGGGGGACCTACGAGCAGTACTTC. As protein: CASSPPMQASSGGTYEQYF.

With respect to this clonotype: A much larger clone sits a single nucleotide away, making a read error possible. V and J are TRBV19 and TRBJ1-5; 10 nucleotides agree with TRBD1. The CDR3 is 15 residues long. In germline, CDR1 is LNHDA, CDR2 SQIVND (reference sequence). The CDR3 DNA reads TGTGCCTGTAGCCGGACAGGGGGGAGCAATCAGCCCCAGCATTTT. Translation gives CACSRTGGSNQPQHF.

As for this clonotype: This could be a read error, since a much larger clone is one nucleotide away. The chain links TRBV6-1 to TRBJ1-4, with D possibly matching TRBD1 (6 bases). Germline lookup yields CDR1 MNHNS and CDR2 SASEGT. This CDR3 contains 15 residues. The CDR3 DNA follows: TGTGCCGGCAGCAGGGACATTTCAACTAATGAAAAACTGTTTTTT. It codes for CAGSRDISTNEKLFF.

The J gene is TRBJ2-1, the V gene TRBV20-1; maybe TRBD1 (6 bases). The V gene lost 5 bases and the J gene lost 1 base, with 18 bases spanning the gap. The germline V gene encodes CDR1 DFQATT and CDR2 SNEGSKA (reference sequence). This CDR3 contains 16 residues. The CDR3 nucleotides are TGCAGTGCTCTAACAGAAGGGGGACCTTCCTACAATGAGCAGTTCTTC. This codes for CSALTEGGPSYNEQFF.

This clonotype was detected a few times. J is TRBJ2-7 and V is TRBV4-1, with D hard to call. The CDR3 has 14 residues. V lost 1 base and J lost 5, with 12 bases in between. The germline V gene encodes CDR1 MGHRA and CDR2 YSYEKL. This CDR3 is CASSQVGPPDEQYF. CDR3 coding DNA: TGCGCCAGCAGCCAAGTTGGACCCCCCGACGAGCAGTACTTC.

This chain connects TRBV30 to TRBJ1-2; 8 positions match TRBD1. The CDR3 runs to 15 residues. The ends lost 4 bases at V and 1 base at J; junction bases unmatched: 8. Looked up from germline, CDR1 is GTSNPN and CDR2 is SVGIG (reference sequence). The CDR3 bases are TGTGCCTGGACAGGGGGCGAACACTTTAACTATGGCTACACCTTC. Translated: CAWTGGEHFNYGYTF.

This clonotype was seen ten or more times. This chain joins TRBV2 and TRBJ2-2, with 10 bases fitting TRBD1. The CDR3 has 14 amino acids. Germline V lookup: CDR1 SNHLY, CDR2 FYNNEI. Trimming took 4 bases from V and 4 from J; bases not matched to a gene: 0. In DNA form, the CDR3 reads TGTGCCAGCAGTGGGGACAGGGGCACCGGGGAGCTGTTTTTT. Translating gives CASSGDRGTGELFF.

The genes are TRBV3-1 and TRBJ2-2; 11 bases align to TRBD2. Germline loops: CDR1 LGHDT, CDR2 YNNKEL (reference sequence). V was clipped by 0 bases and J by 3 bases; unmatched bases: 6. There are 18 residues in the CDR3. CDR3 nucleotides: TGTGCCAGCAGCCAAGATAACCTAGCGGGGGGCTACACCGGGGAGCTGTTTTTT. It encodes CASSQDNLAGGYTGELFF. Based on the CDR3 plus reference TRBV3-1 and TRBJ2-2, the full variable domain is DTAVSQTPKYLVTQMGNDKSIKCEQNLGHDTMYWYKQDSKKFLKIMFSYNNKELIINETVPNRFSPKSPDKAHLNLHINSLELGDSAVYFCASSQDNLAGGYTGELFFGEGSRLTVL.

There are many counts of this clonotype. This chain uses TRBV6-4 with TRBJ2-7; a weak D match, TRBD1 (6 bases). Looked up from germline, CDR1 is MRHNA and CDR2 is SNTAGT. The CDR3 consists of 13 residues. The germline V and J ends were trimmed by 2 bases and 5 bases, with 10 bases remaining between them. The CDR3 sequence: CASSDRPGDEQYF. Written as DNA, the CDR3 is TGTGCCAGCAGTGACCGCCCAGGGGACGAGCAGTACTTC.